The 16 T cell receptor beta chains below were found in one sample sequenced in a study of T cell changes during pregnancy in multiple sclerosis. Profiling relied on immunoSEQ multiplex PCR, and the TCRdb table lists in-frame clones only, not all of them. The sample records around 44,000 clones, around 93% being singletons. Material: CD8+ T cells from peripheral blood mononuclear cells, obtained in the third trimester of pregnancy. These receptors originate from a female donor with multiple sclerosis, enrolled in a pregnancy study.

This rearrangement joins TRBV5-1 to TRBJ1-4, with 7 bases fitting TRBD1. V gave up 3 bases and J gave up 5 bases; unmatched junction bases: 4. Germline V lookup: CDR1 SGHRS, CDR2 YFSETQ. The CDR3 spans 14 residues. The CDR3 reads CASSWGQTNEKLFF. In DNA, the CDR3 is TGCGCCAGCAGCTGGGGACAGACAAATGAAAAACTGTTTTTT.

V and J are TRBV2 and TRBJ2-5; a weak D match, TRBD1 (5 bases). CDR1 is SNHLY and CDR2 is FYNNEI in the germline V gene. The CDR3 consists of 17 residues. With 0 bases removed from V and 2 bases from J, the gap between germline ends came to 16 bases. The CDR3 region is CASSEAQGDRFQETQYF. CDR3 nucleotides: TGTGCCAGCAGTGAAGCGCAGGGCGATCGCTTTCAAGAGACCCAGTACTTC.

The chain couples TRBV30 to TRBJ2-2; D not resolved. The CDR3 consists of 15 residues. V was cut by 5 bases and J by 3 bases, with 16 bases left in between. CDR1 is GTSNPN and CDR2 is SVGIG in the germline V gene (reference sequence). Here the CDR3 DNA reads TGTGCCTGGGTTACCGCGGATTCGGACACCGGGGAGCTGTTTTTT. Translation gives CAWVTADSDTGELFF.

This clone was observed a handful of times. The chain is built from TRBV5-5 and TRBJ1-3, with a weak D call TRBD1 (6 bases). Trimming removed 5 bases from V and 4 bases from J, with 10 bases in between. CDR3 size: 13 residues. CDR1 is SGHKS, CDR2 YYEKEE, per germline (reference sequence). CDR3 in amino acids: CASRTGSGNTIYF. The CDR3 coding sequence is TGTGCCAGCAGAACAGGGTCCGGAAACACCATATATTTT.

The chain uses TRBV29-1 and TRBJ1-2; D is unresolved. Trimming removed 6 bases from V and 6 bases from J, with 14 bases in between. The germline V gene encodes CDR1 SQVTM and CDR2 ANQGSEA. This CDR3 comprises 12 residues. As DNA, the CDR3 is TGCAGCGTCGGAGGCTCATCGCATGGCTACACCTTC. Amino acids: CSVGGSSHGYTF.

The chain employs TRBV30 and TRBJ1-6, with D uncertain. CDR1 GTSNPN and CDR2 SVGIG come from the germline V gene (reference sequence). With 0 bases removed from V and 12 bases from J, the gap between germline ends came to 12 bases. The CDR3 is 13 residues long. CDR3 sequence reads: CAWSVPGPGPLHF. The CDR3 DNA is TGTGCCTGGAGTGTACCCGGTCCGGGACCCCTCCACTTT.

This chain connects TRBV27 to TRBJ2-7, with a weak D call TRBD1 (6 bases). Per the germline V gene, CDR1 is MNHEY and CDR2 is SMNVEV (reference sequence). CDR3 length: 14 residues. V lost 3 bases to trimming and J lost 3 bases, with 12 bases between them. CDR3 in amino acids: CASSFAQGNYEQYF. The CDR3 nucleotides read TGTGCCAGCAGTTTCGCACAGGGCAACTACGAGCAGTACTTC.

This clone was observed once. The chain links TRBV7-9 to TRBJ1-2; D uncertain. The V and J ends lost 1 base and 7 bases respectively, with 19 bases between them. Germline CDR1 is SEHNR and CDR2 is FQNEAQ (reference sequence). The CDR3 is 16 amino acids. The CDR3 loop is CASSLETKLEGGGYTF. CDR3 nucleotides: TGTGCCAGCAGCTTAGAAACTAAGTTAGAGGGAGGTGGCTACACCTTC.

The chain uses TRBV2 and TRBJ1-2; 8 bases match TRBD1. CDR3 length equals 13 residues. Germline CDR1 reads SNHLY; CDR2 reads FYNNEI. V lost 7 bases to trimming and J lost 6 bases; unmatched junction nucleotides: 7. CDR3 protein: CASTGDRFDGYTF. CDR3 bases: TGTGCCAGCACTGGGGACAGGTTCGATGGCTACACCTTC.

This sequence joins TRBV2 and TRBJ1-5, with D tentatively TRBD1 (6 bases). The CDR3 sequence is 14 residues long. Looked up from germline, CDR1 is SNHLY and CDR2 is FYNNEI. Deletions cut 6 bases from V and 4 bases from J, with 13 bases between. CDR3 in amino acids: CASRGGGPNQPQHF. CDR3 bases: TGTGCCAGCAGAGGGGGGGGGCCTAATCAGCCCCAGCATTTT.

V is TRBV5-1 and J is TRBJ1-4, with D uncertain. Trimming left V 4 bases short and J 12 bases short, with 19 bases between. Germline CDR1 and CDR2: SGHRS and YFSETQ. The CDR3 contains 14 residues. The CDR3 DNA is TGCGCCAGCAGCCAGTCGATGCGCCCGGCGGAACTGTTTTTT. This translates into CASSQSMRPAELFF.

This clone was detected only a few times. This chain links TRBV13 with TRBJ2-2; TRBD1 matches at 8 bases. This CDR3 spans 17 amino acids. The germline V gene has CDR1 PRHDT and CDR2 FYEKMQ (reference sequence). With V trimmed by 5 bases and J by 1 base, 9 bases remained unmatched. The CDR3 protein is CASSQITGTGNTGELFF. CDR3 sequence (DNA): TGTGCCAGCAGCCAGATAACCGGGACAGGGAACACCGGGGAGCTGTTTTTT.

V gene TRBV27 combines with J gene TRBJ1-1, with 9 positions matching TRBD1. After removal of 6 bases from V and 3 bases from J, the junction contained 5 bases not matched to a gene. CDR3 size: 14 residues. Germline loops: CDR1 MNHEY, CDR2 SMNVEV (reference sequence). This CDR3 reads CASRKTGGDTEAFF. The CDR3 nucleotides read TGTGCCAGCAGGAAGACAGGGGGGGACACTGAAGCTTTCTTT.

The sample holds one count of this clone. This chain uses TRBV4-1 with TRBJ1-5; tentatively, D is TRBD1 (5 bases). Trimming removed 1 base at V and 1 base at J, with 8 bases between. Germline V gene sequence: CDR1 MGHRA, CDR2 YSYEKL. The CDR3 totals 15 residues. CDR3 protein: CASSQVRQSNQPQHF. The CDR3 nucleotides read TGCGCCAGCAGCCAAGTTAGACAGAGCAATCAGCCCCAGCATTTT.

This sequence joins TRBV27 and TRBJ2-1; 9 nucleotides agree with TRBD2. V gave up 0 bases and J gave up 4 bases; unmatched junction bases: 4. The CDR3 has 16 amino acids. Germline V gene data show CDR1 as MNHEY and CDR2 as SMNVEV (reference sequence). CDR3 in amino acids: CASSLSSTSGYNEQFF. The CDR3 DNA sequence: TGTGCCAGCAGTTTATCGTCGACTAGCGGATACAATGAGCAGTTCTTC.

V and J are TRBV14 and TRBJ2-7; weak D call: TRBD1 (8 bases). The V and J ends lost 3 bases and 7 bases respectively, with 19 bases between them. Germline V gene sequence: CDR1 SGHDN, CDR2 FVKESK. The CDR3 has 15 residues. CDR3 protein: CASSHWTGRGWEQYF. Here the CDR3 DNA reads TGTGCCAGCAGCCATTGGACAGGGAGGGGTTGGGAGCAGTACTTC. The entire variable domain, with the rest obtained from reference TRBV14 and TRBJ2-7, is as follows: EAGVTQFPSHSVIEKGQTVTLRCDPISGHDNLYWYRRVMGKEIKFLLHFVKESKQDESGMPNNRFLAERTGGTYSTLKVQPAELEDSGVYFCASSHWTGRGWEQYFGPGTRLTVT.